Below, one TCR beta chain is given with its context. The source of the sample is a study of blood T cell repertoires in COVID-19. Study details: From T cells, B-cell-depleted T cells, or PBMCs came the material, which was cDNA or gDNA.

V was clipped by 5 bases and J by 2 bases; unmatched bases: 4. The CDR3 length is 14 residues. CDR1 and CDR2 from the germline V gene are SGHAT and FQDESV (reference sequence). Under the authors' procedure: Counts of nucleated cells, estimated from reference gene primer amplification, were obtained. TCRdb keeps only in-frame clones here, not all; method: immunoSEQ multiplex PCR. V and J calls plus clone size are reproduced from that table; the DNA served to infer D and trimming. The sample yields 72,000 or so clones, over 75% seen once. The TCR was taken from a woman aged 80 or older with acute or convalescent COVID-19. The sample was peripheral blood. This chain uses TRBV11-1 with TRBJ2-3; 7 bases match TRBD1. DNA of the CDR3: TGTGCCAGCAGCCACACAGGGGTCACAGATACGCAGTATTTT. It codes for CASSHTGVTDTQYF.